A selection of T cell receptor beta chains follows, all from one sample in a study of cytomegalovirus exposure and HLA in healthy donors. Sequenced by immunoSEQ multiplex PCR; TCRdb stores in-frame clones only, minus some. The sample includes 60,000 to 75,000 clones, 72% of them seen just once. Sample: PBMCs. These receptors originate from a woman in her 40s in good health and CMV-seropositive. Each CDR3 is given with its conserved first and last residue. The D gene is left open where the match is weak. Clone size is not always given. Where it is, it says once, few, many or a class for expanded clones.

J	D	size	V	CDR3	DNA
TRBJ2-5	-	-	TRBV25-1	CASSDTLRGETQYF	TGTGCCAGCAGTGATACCTTACGCGGGGAGACCCAGTACTTC
TRBJ1-1	-	-	TRBV15	CATSREFSTGTEAFF	TGTGCCACCAGCAGAGAGTTCAGCACGGGCACTGAAGCTTTCTTT
TRBJ1-4	TRBD1	once	TRBV27	CASSFTGGVEKLFF	TGTGCCAGCAGTTTTACAGGGGGGGTTGAAAAACTGTTTTTT
TRBJ1-5	-	-	TRBV25-1	CASQSETNQPQHF	TGTGCCAGCCAGTCAGAAACCAATCAGCCCCAGCATTTT
TRBJ2-3	-	-	TRBV7-9	CASSLDRGDTQYF	TGTGCCAGCAGCCTCGACAGAGGAGATACGCAGTATTTT
TRBJ2-5	-	-	TRBV5-1	CASSRTGTPEETQYF	TGCGCCAGCAGCCGTACCGGGACACCAGAAGAGACCCAGTACTTC
TRBJ1-1	-	-	TRBV2	CASRPQYTEAFF	TGTGCCAGCAGACCACAGTACACTGAAGCTTTCTTT
TRBJ2-3	TRBD1	-	TRBV27	CASSLEGARVDTQYF	TGTGCCAGCAGTTTAGAGGGGGCGCGGGTAGATACGCAGTATTTT
TRBJ1-6	-	-	TRBV25-1	CASSRQNSPLHF	TGTGCCAGCAGCAGACAGAATTCACCCCTCCACTTT
TRBJ1-2	-	-	TRBV5-5	CASSLGSNYGYTF	TGTGCCAGCAGCTTGGGCAGTAACTATGGCTACACCTTC
TRBJ2-5	-	once	TRBV11-1	CASSPPGGQYQETQYF	TGTGCCAGCAGCCCCCCGGGTGGCCAGTACCAAGAGACCCAGTACTTC
TRBJ2-7	TRBD1	-	TRBV9	CASSVSMTGFYEQYF	TGTGCCAGCAGCGTCAGTATGACAGGGTTCTACGAGCAGTACTTC
TRBJ1-1	-	once	TRBV29-1	CSVAGGWGMNTEAFF	TGCAGCGTTGCCGGGGGATGGGGTATGAACACTGAAGCTTTCTTT
TRBJ1-6	-	few	TRBV7-9	CASRGEGQDSPLHF	TGTGCCAGCAGGGGGGAGGGGCAAGATTCACCCCTCCACTTT
TRBJ2-3	-	-	TRBV19	CASKADTSTDTQYF	TGTGCCAGCAAGGCCGACACTAGCACAGATACGCAGTATTTT
TRBJ1-2	-	-	TRBV28	CASKKQGRDGYTF	TGTGCCAGCAAAAAACAGGGAAGGGATGGCTACACCTTC
TRBJ1-4	-	few	TRBV6-5	CAGTGGLNEKLFF	TGTGCCGGAACGGGAGGGTTGAATGAAAAACTGTTTTTT
TRBJ1-3	-	-	TRBV12-1	CASSLEWDCSGNTIYF	TGTGCCAGCAGCTTAGAGTGGGACTGCTCTGGAAACACCATATATTTT
TRBJ1-2	TRBD1	few	TRBV6-5	CASRRPDRDYGYTF	TGTGCCAGCAGGCGACCGGACAGGGACTATGGCTACACCTTC
TRBJ2-7	TRBD1	-	TRBV14	CASSQGQGFNEQYF	TGTGCCAGCAGCCAAGGACAGGGGTTCAACGAGCAGTACTTC
TRBJ1-1	-	once	TRBV5-8	CASSLLEGTEAFF	TGTGCCAGCAGCTTGTTGGAGGGCACTGAAGCTTTCTTT
TRBJ2-1	TRBD1	-	TRBV11-3	CASSYTGDFYNEQFF	TGTGCCAGCAGCTACACAGGGGATTTTTACAATGAGCAGTTCTTC
TRBJ1-2	-	-	TRBV19	CASRGGGRYGYTF	TGTGCCAGTAGGGGGGGAGGGCGCTATGGCTACACCTTC
TRBJ2-4	-	-	TRBV5-6	CASSPSRGNIQYF	TGTGCCAGCAGCCCATCTCGGGGAAACATTCAGTACTTC
TRBJ1-4	TRBD1	few	TRBV25-1	CASSEGLQGGATNEKLFF	TGTGCCAGCAGTGAAGGCCTACAGGGGGGAGCAACTAATGAAAAACTGTTTTTT
TRBJ2-1	TRBD2	-	TRBV7-6	CASSLGLAGGVYNEQFF	TGTGCCAGCAGCTTAGGTCTAGCGGGGGGGGTCTACAATGAGCAGTTCTTC
TRBJ2-7	-	-	TRBV6-5	CASSRAGLGNYEQYF	TGTGCCAGCAGCCGCGCCGGTTTGGGCAACTACGAGCAGTACTTC
TRBJ1-4	-	-	TRBV15	CATSRVPGQLNEKLFF	TGTGCCACCAGCAGAGTTCCAGGACAGCTCAATGAAAAACTGTTTTTT
TRBJ2-7	-	-	TRBV2	CASSDTAYEQYF	TGTGCCAGCAGTGATACTGCCTACGAGCAGTACTTC
TRBJ1-2	-	-	TRBV9	CASSLDSYGYTF	TGTGCCAGCAGCTTAGACAGTTATGGCTACACCTTC
TRBJ1-1	-	few	TRBV6-4	CASKPGAESTEAFF	TGTGCCAGCAAACCTGGGGCTGAGAGCACTGAAGCTTTCTTT
TRBJ1-4	-	-	TRBV18	CASSPRTQGMGEKLFF	TGTGCCAGCTCCCCTCGGACACAAGGAATGGGTGAAAAACTGTTTTTT
TRBJ1-5	-	-	TRBV6-1	CASSEGLGNQPQHF	TGTGCCAGCAGCGAGGGTTTAGGCAATCAGCCCCAGCATTTT
TRBJ2-7	-	-	TRBV5-1	CASSFGSPDQGQYF	TGCGCCAGCAGCTTTGGGTCGCCGGATCAGGGGCAGTACTTC
TRBJ1-5	TRBD1	-	TRBV30	CAMTARTGGNQPQHF	TGTGCCATGACCGCCAGGACAGGGGGCAATCAGCCCCAGCATTTT
TRBJ1-2	-	few	TRBV2	CASSEALQRGYTF	TGTGCCAGCAGTGAAGCGCTGCAGAGGGGCTACACCTTC
TRBJ1-1	-	few	TRBV29-1	CSVSSGWGMNTEAFF	TGCAGCGTCAGCTCAGGGTGGGGCATGAACACTGAAGCTTTCTTT
TRBJ2-7	-	-	TRBV2	CASSDGTGRSEQYF	TGTGCCAGCAGTGACGGTACCGGCAGGTCCGAGCAGTACTTC
TRBJ1-1	-	few	TRBV7-9	CASILGQENTEAFF	TGTGCCAGCATACTTGGACAAGAGAACACTGAAGCTTTCTTT
TRBJ1-5	-	-	TRBV5-1	CASRGGDGQPQHF	TGCGCCAGCAGAGGGGGAGACGGGCAGCCCCAGCATTTT
TRBJ1-1	-	-	TRBV2	CASVPGQSQNTEAFF	TGTGCCAGCGTCCCAGGACAGAGTCAGAACACTGAAGCTTTCTTT
TRBJ2-1	-	-	TRBV5-1	CASTGTGNNEQFF	TGCGCCAGCACCGGGACTGGAAACAATGAGCAGTTCTTC
TRBJ2-7	-	-	TRBV9	CASSEVGGEQYF	TGTGCCAGCAGCGAGGTTGGAGGCGAGCAGTACTTC
TRBJ1-1	-	few	TRBV7-2	CASSFAAGSEAFF	TGTGCCAGCAGCTTCGCTGCGGGCTCTGAAGCTTTCTTT
TRBJ2-3	TRBD2	-	TRBV5-6	CASIQLADGTDTQYF	TGTGCCAGCATCCAACTAGCGGACGGAACAGATACGCAGTATTTT
TRBJ2-7	TRBD2	many	TRBV10-1	CASSEGLAGYEQYF	TGCGCCAGCAGTGAAGGACTAGCGGGATACGAGCAGTACTTC
TRBJ1-1	TRBD1	-	TRBV7-9	CASSKDSGQGNTEAFF	TGTGCCAGCAGCAAAGATTCCGGACAGGGGAACACTGAAGCTTTCTTT
TRBJ2-3	TRBD1	few	TRBV19	CASSPYSGQDTDTQYF	TGTGCCAGTAGTCCTTACTCGGGACAGGATACAGATACGCAGTATTTT
TRBJ1-2	-	few	TRBV5-6	CASSFQGGYTF	TGTGCCAGCAGCTTTCAGGGAGGCTACACCTTC
TRBJ2-3	TRBD2	-	TRBV30	CAWSPGGGGDTQYF	TGTGCCTGGAGTCCGGGGGGGGGCGGAGATACGCAGTATTTT
TRBJ2-5	-	few	TRBV2	CASSLRSQETQYF	TGTGCCAGCAGTTTACGGTCCCAAGAGACCCAGTACTTC
TRBJ2-7	-	few	TRBV5-1	CASREPDSSYEQYF	TGCGCCAGCAGGGAGCCGGACAGCTCCTACGAGCAGTACTTC
TRBJ1-1	-	few	TRBV7-2	CASSLEFYQTEAFF	TGTGCCAGCAGCTTAGAATTTTATCAGACTGAAGCTTTCTTT
TRBJ2-7	TRBD2	few	TRBV4-1	CASSRTSGDEQYF	TGCGCCAGCAGCCGGACTAGCGGAGACGAGCAGTACTTC
TRBJ2-5	TRBD1	few	TRBV30	CAWRERRRGMKETQYF	TGTGCCTGGAGGGAACGTCGCAGGGGGATGAAGGAGACCCAGTACTTC